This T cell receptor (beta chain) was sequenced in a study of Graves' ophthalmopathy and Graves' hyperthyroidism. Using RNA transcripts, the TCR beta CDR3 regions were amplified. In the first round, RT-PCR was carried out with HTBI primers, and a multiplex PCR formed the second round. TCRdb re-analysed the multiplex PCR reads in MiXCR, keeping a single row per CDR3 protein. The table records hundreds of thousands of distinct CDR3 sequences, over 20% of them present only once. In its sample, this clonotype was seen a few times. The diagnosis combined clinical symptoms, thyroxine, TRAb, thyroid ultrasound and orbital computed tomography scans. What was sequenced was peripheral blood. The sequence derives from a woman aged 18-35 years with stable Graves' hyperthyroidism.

The CDR3 protein is CASSLYPPTNTAYNSPLHF. The CDR3 DNA sequence: TGTGCCAGCAGTTTATACCCCCCGACTAACACAGCCTATAATTCACCCCTCCACTTT. J is TRBJ1-6 and V is TRBV28; no firm D call. Trimming took 1 base from V and 2 from J, leaving 18 bases between them. The germline V gene encodes CDR1 MDHEN and CDR2 SYDVKM. The CDR3 is 19 amino acids.